This T cell receptor (beta chain) is from a study of cytomegalovirus exposure and HLA in healthy donors. The V gene's germline CDR1 is SGHAT and CDR2 FQNNGV. V was pared by 5 bases and J by 4 bases, with 3 bases of the junction left unmatched. CDR3 length equals 14 residues. Turning to this clone: Its antigen is not known.

13 Jbeta primers and 60 Vbeta primers were used for the PCR. Profiling relied on immunoSEQ multiplex PCR, and the TCRdb table lists in-frame clones only, not all of them. Among around 140,000 clones listed, just under 75% were seen once. Study-wide results and caveats: After further analysis at a later stage, under 20,000 TCR beta sequences were associated with HLA alleles at 0.05 false discovery rate. TCR beta chain V- and J-gene trimming was linked, in a later analysis, to a missense variant in DCLRE1C.

All the people who gave samples were healthy bone marrow donors. The chain employs TRBV11-2 and TRBJ2-3; 10 positions match TRBD1. The origin of this receptor is a woman under 30 in good health and CMV-seronegative. The specimen was PBMCs. The CDR3 reads CASSMGTGADTQYF. Written as DNA, the CDR3 is TGTGCCAGCAGCATGGGGACAGGGGCAGATACGCAGTATTTT.